The 12 T cell receptor beta chains listed next were all sequenced from one sample in a study of T cell clonotyping in hematopoietic cell transplantation. This table comes from immunoSEQ multiplex PCR, and its TCRdb copy is limited to in-frame clones, with some not included. The sample has 25,000 to 35,000 clones, 90% to 96% seen once. The sequenced material came from peripheral blood mononuclear cells. These receptors all come from a man in his fifties in good health. Some clones in this sample may be carry-over from other donors' samples.

V is TRBV4-1 and J is TRBJ2-5; 9 bases line up with TRBD2. Losses at the gene ends were 4 bases for V and 1 base for J; bases not matched to a gene: 7. Germline CDR1 MGHRA, CDR2 YSYEKL. CDR3 size: 16 residues. The CDR3 sequence: CASSRGNSGGQETQYF. The CDR3, as DNA: TGCGCCAGCAGCCGGGGGAATAGCGGGGGCCAAGAGACCCAGTACTTC.

This clone was observed a handful of times. The CDR3 DNA is TGCGCCAGCAGCCCCCTCACGACAGGTAGCTCCTACGAGCAGTACTTC. Its protein product is CASSPLTTGSSYEQYF. V gene TRBV5-1 combines with J gene TRBJ2-7, with D possibly matching TRBD1 (6 bases). V shed 4 bases and J shed 0 bases, with 17 bases lying between them. The CDR3 totals 16 residues. Germline assignment: CDR1 SGHRS and CDR2 YFSETQ.

The chain couples TRBV7-2 to TRBJ2-3; 8 nucleotides match TRBD2. The CDR3 is made up of 13 amino acids. J was trimmed by 11 bases and V by 5 bases; bases with no gene match: 9. CDR1 is SGHTA and CDR2 is FQGNSA in the germline V gene. This CDR3 reads CASSRTRGGGQYF. The CDR3 nucleotides are TGTGCCAGCAGCCGTACCCGGGGGGGAGGGCAGTATTTT.

V gene TRBV7-8 combines with J gene TRBJ1-5, with no clear D. This CDR3 region has 14 residues. The ends were cut back, 3 bases at V and 5 bases at J, with 11 bases in the middle. Per the germline V gene, CDR1 is SGHVS and CDR2 is FQNEAQ. The CDR3 nucleotides are TGTGCCAGCAGCTTTGGCCAATGGGATCAGCCCCAGCATTTT. This encodes CASSFGQWDQPQHF. Filled out from reference TRBV7-8 and TRBJ1-5, the complete variable domain reads GAGVSQSPRYKVAKRGQDVALRCDPISGHVSLFWYQQALGQGPEFLTYFQNEAQLDKSGLPSDRFFAERPEGSVSTLKIQRTQQEDSAVYLCASSFGQWDQPQHFGDGTRLSIL.

The chain couples TRBV5-1 to TRBJ1-1; a weak D match, TRBD1 (6 bases). Germline CDR1 and CDR2: SGHRS and YFSETQ. There are 14 residues in the CDR3. V was trimmed by 7 bases and J by 1 base, leaving 14 bases between them. The DNA for the CDR3 is TGCGCCAGCTCAAATGGGGGGGCGAACACTGAAGCTTTCTTT. It translates to CASSNGGANTEAFF.

The sample holds one count of this clone. The chain combines TRBV29-1 with TRBJ1-1; D ambiguous. Germline loops: CDR1 SQVTM, CDR2 ANQGSEA. Deletions cut 5 bases from V and 1 base from J, with 5 bases between. This CDR3 region has 11 residues. CDR3 bases: TGCAGCGTTTTACGGAACACTGAAGCTTTCTTT. This gives the protein CSVLRNTEAFF.

The V gene is TRBV19, the J gene TRBJ1-4; D might be TRBD1 (5 bases). The CDR3 is made up of 15 amino acids. Germline assignment: CDR1 LNHDA and CDR2 SQIVND (reference sequence). V was cut by 1 base and J by 6 bases, with 12 bases left in between. CDR3 nucleotides: TGTGCCAGTAGTATAGGCGGACAAAGGGATGAAAAACTGTTTTTT. Protein: CASSIGGQRDEKLFF. Full variable domain (remainder filled in from reference TRBV19 and TRBJ1-4): DGGITQSPKYLFRKEGQNVTLSCEQNLNHDAMYWYRQDPGQGLRLIYYSQIVNDFQKGDIAEGYSVSREKKESFPLTVTSAQKNPTAFYLCASSIGGQRDEKLFFGSGTQLSVL.

The chain links TRBV10-1 to TRBJ2-7, with TRBD1 matching over 11 bases. Looked up from germline, CDR1 is WNHNN and CDR2 is SYGVQD (reference sequence). The ends lost 4 bases at V and 3 bases at J; junction bases unmatched: 2. The CDR3 sequence is 14 residues long. The CDR3 DNA sequence: TGCGCCAGCAGTGCGGGACAGGGGGTCTACGAGCAGTACTTC. Protein: CASSAGQGVYEQYF.

The chain recombines TRBV2 with TRBJ2-5; 14 bases are a match to TRBD2. The V gene's germline CDR1 is SNHLY and CDR2 FYNNEI. J gave up 2 bases and V 0 bases, and 5 bases lay outside the gene matches. The CDR3 spans 18 residues. CDR3 DNA: TGTGCCAGCAGTGAAGCCCGGACTAGCGGGGGGACTCAAGAGACCCAGTACTTC. Translated: CASSEARTSGGTQETQYF. Looking up the rest from reference TRBV2 and TRBJ2-5 gives the full variable domain: EPEVTQTPSHQVTQMGQEVILRCVPISNHLYFYWYRQILGQKVEFLVSFYNNEISEKSEIFDDQFSVERPDGSNFTLKIRSTKLEDSAMYFCASSEARTSGGTQETQYFGPGTRLLVL.

V gene TRBV5-1 combines with J gene TRBJ2-2, with D unresolved. V lost 4 bases and J 0 bases, leaving 10 bases between the germline ends. Germline V gene lookup returns CDR1 SGHRS and CDR2 YFSETQ. The CDR3 runs to 15 residues. The CDR3 loop is CASSPDTANTGELFF. The DNA of the CDR3 is TGCGCCAGCAGCCCCGACACCGCGAACACCGGGGAGCTGTTTTTT.

The genes are TRBV11-3 and TRBJ2-2; 11 nucleotides align to TRBD1. V shed 4 bases and J 3 bases; nucleotides not matched to a gene: 10. CDR1 is SGHNT and CDR2 is YENEEA in the germline V gene. The CDR3 is 18 residues long. CDR3 DNA: TGTGCCAGCAGCTCCTGGACAGGGGGCGGGATGGACACCGGGGAGCTGTTTTTT. Amino acids: CASSSWTGGGMDTGELFF.

V and J are TRBV30 and TRBJ1-5; D is unresolved. Trimming stripped 6 bases from V and 7 bases from J, with 22 bases between. Germline CDR1 reads GTSNPN; CDR2 reads SVGIG (reference sequence). The CDR3 sequence is 15 residues long. As DNA, the CDR3 is TGTGCCTGCTCCCTGACATGGGGTTTAGGGCAGCCCCAGCATTTT. Translating it yields CACSLTWGLGQPQHF.